This T cell receptor beta chain was captured by sequencing in a study of blood T cell repertoires in COVID-19. At the level of the study: Acute and convalescent COVID-19 specimens originated in the United States, Italy and Spain.

TCRdb's table, derived via immunoSEQ multiplex PCR, lists solely in-frame clones and lacks some. This table holds more than 85,000 clones, 85% found once. The germline CDR1 and CDR2 sequences are SGHDN and FVKESK. The V and J ends lost 4 bases and 4 bases respectively, with 11 bases between them. The CDR3 consists of 14 residues. Material: peripheral blood. The chain is built from TRBV14 and TRBJ1-3; a possible D gene is TRBD1 (5 bases). This clonotype originated in an elderly man with acute or convalescent COVID-19. Here the CDR3 DNA reads TGTGCCAGCAGCCCACAGGTGGAGGGAAACACCATATATTTT. Encoded protein: CASSPQVEGNTIYF.